Below, 14 T cell receptor beta chains from the same sample are listed, as sequenced in a study of OX40 agonist ivuxolimab in advanced cancers. The assay was immunoSEQ multiplex PCR, and TCRdb's table has in-frame clones only and misses some. Of fewer than 70,000 clones in the sample, about 83% are singletons; the top ten hold 6% to 7.5%. The sample was CD4+ or CD8+ T cells sorted from blood, taken in a trial of the OX40 agonist ivuxolimab. All receptors come from an adult with an advanced solid tumor such as melanoma, head and neck, liver or kidney cancer.

This chain uses TRBV11-1 with TRBJ1-1, with D uncertain. The germline gives CDR1 SGHAT, CDR2 FQDESV (reference sequence). V was trimmed by 3 bases and J by 11 bases, leaving 10 bases between them. This CDR3 comprises 11 residues. CDR3 loop: CASSLGVEAFF. For the CDR3, the DNA is TGTGCCAGCAGCTTGGGTGTGGAGGCTTTCTTT.

The chain is built from TRBV10-3 and TRBJ1-5; D might be TRBD1 (6 bases). The CDR3 runs to 16 residues. Germline V gene data show CDR1 as ENHRY and CDR2 as SYGVKD. Trimming took off 1 base at V and 0 bases at J, with 10 bases between the two ends. The CDR3: CAISEWAGDSNQPQHF. The DNA for the CDR3 is TGTGCCATCAGTGAGTGGGCAGGGGATAGCAATCAGCCCCAGCATTTT.

V gene TRBV19 combines with J gene TRBJ2-7, with 7 bases aligning to TRBD1. Germline V gene data show CDR1 as LNHDA and CDR2 as SQIVND (reference sequence). The CDR3 totals 15 residues. The V gene end was trimmed by 4 bases and the J gene end by 0 bases; junction bases not matched to a gene: 6. The CDR3 here is CASSRTQGSSYEQYF. The DNA for the CDR3 is TGTGCCAGTAGTAGAACACAGGGGAGCTCCTACGAGCAGTACTTC.

The chain is built from TRBV6-1 and TRBJ1-4; D is unresolved. The CDR3 is made up of 14 amino acids. Germline values: CDR1 MNHNS, CDR2 SASEGT. V was shortened by 5 bases and J by 5 bases, with 12 bases between the two germline ends. CDR3 protein: CASSFGTLNEKLFF. The CDR3 nucleotides read TGTGCCAGCAGTTTTGGCACTCTGAATGAAAAACTGTTTTTT.

V and J are TRBV7-8 and TRBJ2-7; 9 positions match TRBD2. V trimming: 2 bases; J trimming: 3 bases; junction bases outside the gene matches: 2. This CDR3 comprises 14 residues. Germline lookup yields CDR1 SGHVS and CDR2 FQNEAQ. Here the CDR3 DNA reads TGTGCCAGCAGCTTATTTAGCGGGAGCTACGAGCAGTACTTC. This translates into CASSLFSGSYEQYF. The variable domain in full, completed from reference TRBV7-8 and TRBJ2-7, reads GAGVSQSPRYKVAKRGQDVALRCDPISGHVSLFWYQQALGQGPEFLTYFQNEAQLDKSGLPSDRFFAERPEGSVSTLKIQRTQQEDSAVYLCASSLFSGSYEQYFGPGTRLTVT.

J is TRBJ2-2 and V is TRBV11-2, with D maybe TRBD1 (6 bases). Germline CDR1 is SGHAT and CDR2 is FQNNGV. The CDR3 runs to 13 residues. Trimming cost V 6 bases and J 11 bases, with 16 bases left between them. CDR3 in DNA: TGTGCCAGCAGGAGGGACACCGTAGTAGAGCTGTTTTTT. It yields the protein CASRRDTVVELFF. The full variable domain, with the rest looked up from reference TRBV11-2 and TRBJ2-2, is EAGVAQSPRYKIIEKRQSVAFWCNPISGHATLYWYQQILGQGPKLLIQFQNNGVVDDSQLPKDRFSAERLKGVDSTLKIQPAKLEDSAVYLCASRRDTVVELFFGEGSRLTVL.

V usage is TRBV5-6 and J usage is TRBJ1-2; D gene uncertain. V shed 0 bases and J shed 1 base, with 19 bases lying between them. Germline V lookup: CDR1 SGHDT, CDR2 YYEEEE. The CDR3 runs to 18 residues. The CDR3 sequence: CASSLEIKSSSFNYGYTF. CDR3 nucleotides: TGTGCCAGCAGCTTGGAAATAAAATCTAGCTCATTTAACTATGGCTACACCTTC.

J is TRBJ1-5 and V is TRBV5-6; D is uncertain. The V end was cut by 5 bases, the J end by 12 bases, with 15 bases between. Germline CDR1 is SGHDT and CDR2 is YYEEEE. The CDR3 runs 12 residues. CDR3 in amino acids: CASSSGLGSQHF. The CDR3 bases are TGTGCCAGCAGTTCTGGGTTGGGGAGCCAGCATTTT.

V usage is TRBV2 and J usage is TRBJ1-1; 10 bases agree with TRBD1. This CDR3 contains 16 residues. V was clipped by 11 bases and J by 0 bases; unmatched bases: 12. Germline CDR1 SNHLY, CDR2 FYNNEI. The CDR3 is CAGRQGARGMNTEAFF. In DNA form, the CDR3 reads TGTGCCGGACGACAGGGGGCTAGGGGGATGAACACTGAAGCTTTCTTT.

V usage is TRBV7-8 and J usage is TRBJ1-6, with TRBD1 identical over 7 bases. This CDR3 is 17 amino acids long. Per the germline V gene, CDR1 is SGHVS and CDR2 is FQNEAQ. The trim removed 5 bases at V and 0 bases at J, leaving 7 bases unmatched. The CDR3 here is CASSPGTASSYNSPLHF. For the CDR3, the DNA is TGTGCCAGCAGCCCTGGGACAGCGAGCTCCTATAATTCACCCCTCCACTTT. The full variable domain, in which reference TRBV7-8 and TRBJ1-6 provide the parts outside the CDR3, is GAGVSQSPRYKVAKRGQDVALRCDPISGHVSLFWYQQALGQGPEFLTYFQNEAQLDKSGLPSDRFFAERPEGSVSTLKIQRTQQEDSAVYLCASSPGTASSYNSPLHFGNGTRLTVT.

The chain is built from TRBV5-1 and TRBJ2-3; D not resolved. The CDR3 is 12 residues long. The V end was cut by 1 base, the J end by 4 bases, with 4 bases between. Looked up from germline, CDR1 is SGHRS and CDR2 is YFSETQ. CDR3: CASSLTSDTQYF. The CDR3 DNA is TGCGCCAGCAGCTTGACATCAGATACGCAGTATTTT.

This chain links TRBV9 with TRBJ2-5; the D is unclear. V was cut by 4 bases and J by 1 base, with 11 bases left in between. Germline V lookup: CDR1 SGDLS, CDR2 YYNGEE. The CDR3 extends over 14 amino acids. The chain's CDR3 is CASSPQTGQETQYF. CDR3 coding DNA: TGTGCCAGCAGCCCCCAGACGGGCCAAGAGACCCAGTACTTC.

A remark on this clone: Its ends do not fully match the called genes, so a read error is possible. This chain joins TRBV9 and TRBJ2-3; D possibly corresponds to TRBD1 (6 bases). The CDR3 sequence is 13 residues long. Germline V gene sequence: CDR1 SGDLS, CDR2 YYNGEE. The DNA of the CDR3 is TGTGCCAGCAGCGCTCCCACACAGGGAACTCCCAATTTT. Translation: CASSAPTQGTPNF.

V gene TRBV7-9 combines with J gene TRBJ2-7; D gene uncertain. CDR1 and CDR2 from the germline V gene are SEHNR and FQNEAQ (reference sequence). The CDR3 is made up of 14 amino acids. V was cut by 8 bases and J by 0 bases, with 14 bases left in between. The chain's CDR3 is CASGSDLTSYEQYF. The CDR3 DNA sequence: TGTGCCAGCGGCTCGGACCTGACCTCCTACGAGCAGTACTTC.